Listed below are T cell receptor beta chains from one sample, sequenced in a study of T cells in tumors after PD-1 blockade. TCRdb's table, derived via immunoSEQ multiplex PCR, lists solely in-frame clones and lacks some. The sample yields roughly 47,000 clones, about four fifths seen once. The sequences come from PBMCs, collected before anti-PD-1 treatment. The receptor source for this set is a human donor with basal cell carcinoma. Both conserved end residues are part of each CDR3. Each record gives: clone size, J gene, D gene, V gene, CDR3 protein, CDR3 DNA. A D gene is named only where the DNA matches it firmly. A clone size is listed for some rows: how often the clone was seen (once, few, many), or a class if it is expanded.

clone size: few; J gene: TRBJ2-7; D gene: NA; V gene: TRBV10-1; CDR3 protein: CASSRQGSSYEQYF; CDR3 DNA: TGCGCCAGCAGTCGGCAGGGGAGCTCCTACGAGCAGTACTTC
clone size: NA; J gene: TRBJ1-1; D gene: NA; V gene: TRBV15; CDR3 protein: CATSRVPNTEAFF; CDR3 DNA: TGTGCCACCAGCAGAGTGCCGAACACTGAAGCTTTCTTT
clone size: NA; J gene: TRBJ1-2; D gene: TRBD1; V gene: TRBV29-1; CDR3 protein: CSVGDRANYGYTF; CDR3 DNA: TGCAGCGTTGGGGACAGGGCAAACTATGGCTACACCTTC
clone size: NA; J gene: TRBJ2-2; D gene: NA; V gene: TRBV5-1; CDR3 protein: CASSQWTGHTGELFF; CDR3 DNA: TGCGCCAGCAGCCAATGGACGGGTCACACCGGGGAGCTGTTTTTT
clone size: few; J gene: TRBJ1-6; D gene: NA; V gene: TRBV7-9; CDR3 protein: CASEDGLNSPLHF; CDR3 DNA: TGTGCCAGTGAGGACGGATTAAATTCACCCCTCCACTTT
clone size: NA; J gene: TRBJ2-3; D gene: NA; V gene: TRBV28; CDR3 protein: CASSLLQGSTDTQYF; CDR3 DNA: TGTGCCAGCAGTTTATTGCAGGGGTCCACAGATACGCAGTATTTT
clone size: once; J gene: TRBJ1-2; D gene: NA; V gene: TRBV20-1; CDR3 protein: CSAGDYGYTF; CDR3 DNA: TGCAGTGCAGGGGACTATGGCTACACCTTC
clone size: NA; J gene: TRBJ2-1; D gene: TRBD2; V gene: TRBV27; CDR3 protein: CASSLPPTGGVNEQFF; CDR3 DNA: TGTGCCAGCAGTTTGCCCCCAACGGGGGGGGTCAATGAGCAGTTCTTC
clone size: NA; J gene: TRBJ2-5; D gene: TRBD2; V gene: TRBV6-2/TRBV6-3; CDR3 protein: CASSYSVGRERQETQYF; CDR3 DNA: TGTGCCAGCAGTTACTCCGTAGGGAGGGAGCGACAAGAGACCCAGTACTTC
clone size: NA; J gene: TRBJ1-5; D gene: NA; V gene: TRBV4-1; CDR3 protein: CASSQGSGEYNQPQHF; CDR3 DNA: TGCGCCAGCAGCCAAGGGTCAGGGGAGTACAATCAGCCCCAGCATTTT
clone size: NA; J gene: TRBJ1-6; D gene: NA; V gene: TRBV5-4; CDR3 protein: CASSLQGFNSPLHF; CDR3 DNA: TGTGCCAGCAGCTTGCAGGGGTTTAATTCACCCCTCCACTTT
clone size: NA; J gene: TRBJ1-1; D gene: NA; V gene: TRBV20-1; CDR3 protein: CSASQVLNREAFF; CDR3 DNA: TGCAGTGCTAGTCAAGTTTTAAACAGGGAAGCTTTCTTT
clone size: NA; J gene: TRBJ2-1; D gene: NA; V gene: TRBV18; CDR3 protein: CASSPQGFYNEQFF; CDR3 DNA: TGTGCCAGCTCACCACAGGGGTTCTACAATGAGCAGTTCTTC
clone size: NA; J gene: TRBJ1-5; D gene: NA; V gene: TRBV6-5; CDR3 protein: CASSWVGAQHF; CDR3 DNA: TGTGCCAGCAGTTGGGTGGGGGCCCAGCATTTT